This section outlines one T cell receptor (beta chain) sequence together with its context. Its specificity is not known. The CDR3 totals 17 residues. Germline V gives CDR1 SGHRS, CDR2 YFSETQ. Germline trimming cut 1 base from V and 5 bases from J; bases unmatched to any gene: 5. These data belong to a study of OX40 agonist ivuxolimab in advanced cancers. The wider study: Six ivuxolimab dose levels, 0.01 to 10 mg/kg, were given intravenously every 2 weeks. Study-level findings and limits: Researchers did not determine the expanded peripheral T cells' antigen specificity.

Measured with immunoSEQ multiplex PCR; TCRdb has only the in-frame clones, and not every one. The sample records about 84,000 clones, roughly 89% being singletons. The receptor was derived from an adult with an advanced solid tumor such as melanoma, head and neck, liver or kidney cancer. The sequences come from CD4+ or CD8+ T cells sorted from blood, collected in a trial of the OX40 agonist ivuxolimab. The chain couples TRBV5-1 to TRBJ2-3, with 15 positions matching TRBD2. Written as DNA, the CDR3 is TGCGCCAGCAGCTTGCGCGGACTAGCGGGAGGGGGAGATACGCAGTATTTT. Its protein product is CASSLRGLAGGGDTQYF.